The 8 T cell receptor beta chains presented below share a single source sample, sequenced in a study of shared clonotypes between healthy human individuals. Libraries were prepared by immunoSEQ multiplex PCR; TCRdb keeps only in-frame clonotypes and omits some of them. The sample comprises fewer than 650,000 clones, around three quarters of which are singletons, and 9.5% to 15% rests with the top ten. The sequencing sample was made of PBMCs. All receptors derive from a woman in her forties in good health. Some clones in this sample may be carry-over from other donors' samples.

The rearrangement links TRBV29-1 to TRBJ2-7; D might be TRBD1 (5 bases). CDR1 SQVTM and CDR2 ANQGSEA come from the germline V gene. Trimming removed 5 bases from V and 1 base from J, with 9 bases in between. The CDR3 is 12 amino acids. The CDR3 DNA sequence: TGCAGCGTTTCGACAGAATCCTACGAGCAGTACTTC. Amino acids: CSVSTESYEQYF.

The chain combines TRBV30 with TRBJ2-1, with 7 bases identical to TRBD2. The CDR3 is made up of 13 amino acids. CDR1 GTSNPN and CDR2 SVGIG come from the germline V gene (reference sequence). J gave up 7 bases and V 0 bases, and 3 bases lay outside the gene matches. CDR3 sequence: CAWSVASGNEQFF. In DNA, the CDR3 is TGTGCCTGGAGTGTGGCTAGCGGTAATGAGCAGTTCTTC. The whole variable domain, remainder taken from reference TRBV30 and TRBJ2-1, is SQTIHQWPATLVQPVGSPLSLECTVEGTSNPNLYWYRQAAGRGLQLLFYSVGIGQISSEVPQNLSASRPQDRQFILSSKKLLLSDSGFYLCAWSVASGNEQFFGPGTRLTVL.

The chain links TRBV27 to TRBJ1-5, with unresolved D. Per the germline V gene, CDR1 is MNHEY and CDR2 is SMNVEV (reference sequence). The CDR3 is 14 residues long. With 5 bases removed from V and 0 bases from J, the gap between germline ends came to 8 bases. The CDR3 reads CASSRTISNQPQHF. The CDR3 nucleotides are TGTGCCAGCAGTCGAACGATTAGCAATCAGCCCCAGCATTTT.

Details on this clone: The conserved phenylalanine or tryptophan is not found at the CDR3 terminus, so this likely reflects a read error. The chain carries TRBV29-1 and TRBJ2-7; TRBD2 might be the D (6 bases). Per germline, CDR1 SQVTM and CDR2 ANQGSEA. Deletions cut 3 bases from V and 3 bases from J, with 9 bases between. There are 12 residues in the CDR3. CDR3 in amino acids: CSVEGRNYEQYL. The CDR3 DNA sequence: TGCAGCGTTGAGGGGAGGAACTACGAGCAGTACCTC.

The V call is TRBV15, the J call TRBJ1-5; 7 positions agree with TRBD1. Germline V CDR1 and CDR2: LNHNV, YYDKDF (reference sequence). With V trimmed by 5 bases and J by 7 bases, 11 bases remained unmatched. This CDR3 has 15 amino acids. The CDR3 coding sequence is TGTGCCACCAGCTCTTCGGACAGGAGAAGACAGCCCCAGCATTTT. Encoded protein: CATSSSDRRRQPQHF.

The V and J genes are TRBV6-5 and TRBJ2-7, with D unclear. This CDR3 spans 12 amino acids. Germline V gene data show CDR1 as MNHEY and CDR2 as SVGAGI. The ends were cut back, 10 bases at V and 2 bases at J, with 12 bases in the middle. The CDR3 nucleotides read TGTGCCACCTCCCCAGCGCCCTACGAGCAGTACTTC. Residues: CATSPAPYEQYF.

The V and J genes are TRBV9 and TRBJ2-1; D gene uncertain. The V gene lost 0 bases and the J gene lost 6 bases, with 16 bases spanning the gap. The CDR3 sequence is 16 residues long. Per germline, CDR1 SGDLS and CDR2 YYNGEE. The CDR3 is CASSVGNSLRVNEQFF. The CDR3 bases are TGTGCCAGCAGCGTAGGTAATAGCCTTAGGGTCAATGAGCAGTTCTTC.

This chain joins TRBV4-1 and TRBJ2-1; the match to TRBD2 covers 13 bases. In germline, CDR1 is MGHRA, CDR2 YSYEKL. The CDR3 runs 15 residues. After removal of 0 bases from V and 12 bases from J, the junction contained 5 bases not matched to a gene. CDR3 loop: CASSQDGLAGVLQFF. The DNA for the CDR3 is TGCGCCAGCAGCCAAGATGGACTAGCGGGAGTCTTGCAGTTCTTC.